The next 26 T cell receptor beta chains were all read from a single sample in a study of blood T cell repertoires in COVID-19. Produced via immunoSEQ multiplex PCR; TCRdb's table is partial and in-frame only. The sample lists fewer than 90,000 clones; approximately 85% were seen once. The sample taken for sequencing was peripheral blood. The receptors originated from a man in his 70s with acute or convalescent COVID-19.

The V and J genes are TRBV6-2 or TRBV6-3 and TRBJ1-1, with TRBD1 matching over 7 bases. Trimming removed 2 bases from V and 7 bases from J; junction bases left unmatched: 7. CDR1 and CDR2 (germline): MNHEY, SVGEGT. CDR3 length equals 14 residues. Here the CDR3 DNA reads TGTGCCAGCAGTTACCCGCAGGGGGTTAGTGAAGCTTTCTTT. Its translation is CASSYPQGVSEAFF.

V is TRBV5-5 and J is TRBJ1-3; TRBD1 aligns across 8 bases. With V trimmed by 1 base and J by 2 bases, 5 bases remained unmatched. Looked up from germline, CDR1 is SGHKS and CDR2 is YYEKEE (reference sequence). CDR3 length equals 16 residues. The CDR3 reads CASSLRRQGPGNTIYF. The CDR3 coding sequence is TGTGCCAGCAGCTTGAGGAGACAGGGGCCTGGAAACACCATATATTTT. Based on the CDR3 plus reference TRBV5-5 and TRBJ1-3, the full variable domain is DAGVTQSPTHLIKTRGQQVTLRCSPISGHKSVSWYQQVLGQGPQFIFQYYEKEERGRGNFPDRFSARQFPNYSSELNVNALLLGDSALYLCASSLRRQGPGNTIYFGEGSWLTVV.

The rearrangement uses TRBV29-1 and TRBJ1-2; TRBD1 agrees at 7 bases. The CDR3 has 12 residues. Germline loops: CDR1 SQVTM, CDR2 ANQGSEA. With 6 bases clipped from V and 8 bases from J, the junction kept 9 bases outside the gene matches. The CDR3: CSVTQGDGGYTF. The CDR3 DNA reads TGCAGCGTAACCCAGGGGGACGGAGGCTACACCTTC.

CDR3 region: CASSLATDTGELFF. CDR3 nucleotides: TGTGCCAGCAGCTTGGCGACTGATACCGGGGAGCTGTTTTTT. The chain combines TRBV5-4 with TRBJ2-2, with D unclear. Germline values: CDR1 SGHNT, CDR2 YYREEE (reference sequence). V was pared by 0 bases and J by 5 bases, with 8 bases between. The CDR3 totals 14 residues.

This sequence joins TRBV19 and TRBJ2-7; 13 bases align to TRBD2. J lost 6 bases, V lost 5 bases, and 7 bases had no gene match. The CDR3 runs to 15 residues. The germline V gene has CDR1 LNHDA and CDR2 SQIVND (reference sequence). This CDR3 is CASSRGLAGAGEQYF. The CDR3 region has the DNA TGTGCCAGTAGTCGCGGACTAGCGGGAGCGGGCGAGCAGTACTTC.

The rearrangement links TRBV5-1 to TRBJ2-7, with a weak D call TRBD1 (5 bases). Germline loops: CDR1 SGHRS, CDR2 YFSETQ. This CDR3 contains 13 residues. The germline V and J ends were trimmed by 4 bases and 1 base, with 9 bases remaining between them. The CDR3 DNA follows: TGCGCCAGCAGCAATCCAGGGTCCTACGAGCAGTACTTC. Protein: CASSNPGSYEQYF.

The table lists this clone with a count of one. This specimen includes other DNA sequences encoding the same CDR3. V and J are TRBV2 and TRBJ1-5; 8 bases agree with TRBD1. The CDR3 extends over 14 amino acids. The trim removed 5 bases at V and 4 bases at J, leaving 4 bases unmatched. Germline lookup yields CDR1 SNHLY and CDR2 FYNNEI. In DNA form, the CDR3 reads TGTGCCAGCAGTTTAGGACAGGGAAATCAGCCCCAGCATTTT. Protein sequence: CASSLGQGNQPQHF.

Only a few counts were recorded for this clone. V usage is TRBV7-9 and J usage is TRBJ2-7; D is ambiguous. The CDR3 consists of 12 residues. V was trimmed by 5 bases and J by 5 bases, leaving 10 bases between them. Germline CDR1 SEHNR, CDR2 FQNEAQ (reference sequence). CDR3 DNA sequence: TGTGCCAGCAGCCCAGGTTGGAACGAGCAGTACTTC. Its translation: CASSPGWNEQYF.

This chain joins TRBV13 and TRBJ2-1, with 9 bases fitting TRBD1. Unmatched junction bases numbered 14, after V lost 5 bases and J lost 12 bases. The CDR3 has 15 residues. Germline CDR1 is PRHDT and CDR2 is FYEKMQ (reference sequence). The CDR3 DNA reads as TGTGCCAGCAGCGGACAGGGGAAAAAAACCCAAGTGCAGTTCTTC. Translated: CASSGQGKKTQVQFF.

The V call is TRBV5-1, the J call TRBJ2-2; 9 bases are shared with TRBD1. Germline CDR1 is SGHRS and CDR2 is YFSETQ. After removal of 4 bases from V and 3 bases from J, the junction contained 7 bases not matched to a gene. This CDR3 contains 16 residues. The CDR3 DNA reads as TGCGCCAGCAGCCTGGTGGGACAGGGAGACACCGGGGAGCTGTTTTTT. It codes for CASSLVGQGDTGELFF.

The chain joins TRBV19 to TRBJ2-2; tentatively, D is TRBD2 (6 bases). The CDR3 loop spans 15 amino acids. Trimming removed 5 bases from V and 0 bases from J, with 10 bases in between. Per germline, CDR1 LNHDA and CDR2 SQIVND (reference sequence). The CDR3 is CASSSGSSNTGELFF. Here the CDR3 DNA reads TGTGCCAGTAGTTCCGGGAGTTCGAACACCGGGGAGCTGTTTTTT.

The CDR3 loop reads CASSYSPGLQEQYF. The CDR3 DNA sequence: TGTGCCAGCAGTTACTCGCCAGGCCTCCAAGAGCAGTACTTC. V and J are TRBV6-2 or TRBV6-3 and TRBJ2-7, with D unclear. Germline V lookup: CDR1 MNHEY, CDR2 SVGEGT. V shed 0 bases and J shed 7 bases, with 13 bases lying between them. This CDR3 has 14 amino acids.

Only one count was recorded for this clone. The J gene is TRBJ2-7, the V gene TRBV7-9; 9 bases are a match to TRBD2. CDR1 SEHNR and CDR2 FQNEAQ come from the germline V gene (reference sequence). The CDR3 contains 16 residues. V trimming: 5 bases; J trimming: 0 bases; junction bases outside the gene matches: 8. CDR3 loop: CASSPVAGDLSYEQYF. DNA of the CDR3: TGTGCCAGCAGCCCCGTAGCGGGGGACCTCTCCTACGAGCAGTACTTC.

V gene TRBV7-3 combines with J gene TRBJ2-6; the D gene is possibly TRBD2 (6 bases). Germline lookup yields CDR1 SGHTA and CDR2 FQGTGA. Trimming cost V 3 bases and J 0 bases, with 12 bases left between them. The CDR3 totals 17 residues. The CDR3 DNA sequence: TGTGCCAGCAGCTTTACGGGGACTCACTCTGGGGCCAACGTCCTGACTTTC. Protein: CASSFTGTHSGANVLTF.

The genes are TRBV5-1 and TRBJ2-5; 11 positions agree with TRBD2. V gave up 4 bases and J gave up 3 bases; unmatched junction bases: 5. This CDR3 contains 15 residues. The germline CDR1 and CDR2 sequences are SGHRS and YFSETQ. CDR3 protein: CASSGGTSGEETQYF. CDR3 DNA sequence: TGCGCCAGCAGCGGGGGGACTAGCGGTGAAGAGACCCAGTACTTC.

The chain joins TRBV12-3 or TRBV12-4 to TRBJ1-1; no clear D. This CDR3 region has 11 residues. Trimming removed 7 bases at V and 5 bases at J, with 8 bases between. Written as DNA, the CDR3 is TGTGCCAGCACCAGGAGGACTGAAGCTTTCTTT. Its translation: CASTRRTEAFF.

This chain connects TRBV14 to TRBJ1-1, with a possible D match to TRBD1 (5 bases). Looked up from germline, CDR1 is SGHDN and CDR2 is FVKESK. The V end lost 2 bases, the J end lost 3 bases, and 7 bases lay between the germline ends. This CDR3 is built from 13 residues. The CDR3 DNA reads as TGTGCCAGCAGCCAACAGGGATACACTGAAGCTTTCTTT. Its translation: CASSQQGYTEAFF.

The chain has TRBV13 and TRBJ1-2, with D perhaps matching TRBD1 (5 bases). V lost 5 bases and J 7 bases, leaving 11 bases between the germline ends. CDR3 size: 12 residues. Germline V CDR1 and CDR2: PRHDT, FYEKMQ (reference sequence). The CDR3 spells CASSPLGGGYTF. In DNA, the CDR3 is TGTGCCAGCAGCCCCTTGGGGGGTGGCTACACCTTC.

The chain recombines TRBV5-5 with TRBJ1-2; 7 nucleotides align to TRBD1. The CDR3 contains 13 residues. Germline V gene sequence: CDR1 SGHKS, CDR2 YYEKEE (reference sequence). The V gene end was trimmed by 4 bases and the J gene end by 2 bases; junction bases not matched to a gene: 2. CDR3 sequence: CASSPDRNYGYTF. CDR3 nucleotides: TGTGCCAGCAGCCCGGACAGGAACTATGGCTACACCTTC.

This clone was counted ten times or more. The rearrangement joins TRBV4-1 to TRBJ2-2, with D tentatively TRBD2 (5 bases). Germline CDR1 MGHRA, CDR2 YSYEKL. The CDR3 has 16 amino acids. V shed 0 bases and J shed 4 bases, with 12 bases lying between them. The CDR3 region has the DNA TGCGCCAGCAGCCAAGATGGAGAGGGCGGCACCGGGGAGCTGTTTTTT. Translating gives CASSQDGEGGTGELFF.

This clone appeared once. The V gene is TRBV5-1, the J gene TRBJ2-5, with D perhaps TRBD1 (5 bases). Trimming took 4 bases from V and 1 from J, leaving 8 bases between them. Germline V lookup: CDR1 SGHRS, CDR2 YFSETQ. The CDR3 sequence is 13 residues long. Here the CDR3 DNA reads TGCGCCAGCAGCCAGACAGCCCAAGAGACCCAGTACTTC. Its translation is CASSQTAQETQYF.

V is TRBV5-4 and J is TRBJ2-3; 8 bases are shared with TRBD2. The V gene end was trimmed by 1 base and the J gene end by 5 bases; junction bases not matched to a gene: 6. Germline CDR1 SGHNT, CDR2 YYREEE (reference sequence). This CDR3 has 15 amino acids. This CDR3 is CASSLSAGGRDTQYF. CDR3 bases: TGTGCCAGCAGCTTGTCGGCGGGAGGAAGAGATACGCAGTATTTT.

This clone is a singleton in its sample. V is TRBV11-2 and J is TRBJ2-2; D ambiguous. Germline V CDR1 and CDR2: SGHAT, FQNNGV. The V and J ends lost 3 bases and 1 base respectively, with 6 bases between them. This CDR3 is built from 14 residues. Here the CDR3 reads CASSFPVNTGELFF. As DNA, the CDR3 is TGTGCCAGCAGCTTTCCAGTGAACACCGGGGAGCTGTTTTTT. The whole variable domain, filled in from reference TRBV11-2 and TRBJ2-2, reads EAGVAQSPRYKIIEKRQSVAFWCNPISGHATLYWYQQILGQGPKLLIQFQNNGVVDDSQLPKDRFSAERLKGVDSTLKIQPAKLEDSAVYLCASSFPVNTGELFFGEGSRLTVL.

Only a few counts were recorded for this clone. This chain uses TRBV19 with TRBJ1-1; D gene unclear. CDR1 and CDR2 (germline): LNHDA, SQIVND (reference sequence). Trimming took off 2 bases at V and 1 base at J, with 8 bases between the two ends. CDR3 size: 14 residues. CDR3 nucleotides: TGTGCCAGTAGTATAAACCGTAGGAACACTGAAGCTTTCTTT. Translated: CASSINRRNTEAFF. The variable domain in full, with the rest retrieved from reference TRBV19 and TRBJ1-1, is DGGITQSPKYLFRKEGQNVTLSCEQNLNHDAMYWYRQDPGQGLRLIYYSQIVNDFQKGDIAEGYSVSREKKESFPLTVTSAQKNPTAFYLCASSINRRNTEAFFGQGTRLTVV.

The rearrangement links TRBV29-1 to TRBJ2-5, with D perhaps matching TRBD1 (6 bases). The CDR3 spans 13 residues. V was pared by 2 bases and J by 5 bases, with 12 bases between. Per the germline V gene, CDR1 is SQVTM and CDR2 is ANQGSEA. The CDR3 sequence is CSVEIGGGETQYF. The DNA for the CDR3 is TGCAGCGTTGAAATAGGGGGTGGTGAGACCCAGTACTTC.

The chain employs TRBV6-5 and TRBJ1-1, with 7 bases matching TRBD1. CDR3 size: 13 residues. The germline V gene encodes CDR1 MNHEY and CDR2 SVGAGI. J gave up 5 bases and V 5 bases, and 5 bases lay outside the gene matches. The CDR3 nucleotides read TGTGCCAGCAGTAAACACAGGGGAACTGAAGCTTTCTTT. It yields the protein CASSKHRGTEAFF.